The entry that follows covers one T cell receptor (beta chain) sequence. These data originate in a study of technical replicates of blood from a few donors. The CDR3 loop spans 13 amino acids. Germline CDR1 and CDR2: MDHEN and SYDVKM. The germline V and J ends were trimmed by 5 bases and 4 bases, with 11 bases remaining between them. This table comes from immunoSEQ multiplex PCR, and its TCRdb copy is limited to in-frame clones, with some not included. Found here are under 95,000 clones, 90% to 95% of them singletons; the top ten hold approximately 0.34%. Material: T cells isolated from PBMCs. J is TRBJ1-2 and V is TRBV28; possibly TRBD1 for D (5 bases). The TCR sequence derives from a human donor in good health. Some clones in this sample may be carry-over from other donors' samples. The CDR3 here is CASSEDTRYGYTF. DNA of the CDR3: TGTGCCAGCAGTGAGGACACCCGCTATGGCTACACCTTC.